The source of this T cell receptor beta chain is a study of T cell changes during pregnancy in multiple sclerosis (dated by TCRdb to 2018 to 2020). Background on the whole study: The study examined how the T cell repertoire changed over the course of pregnancy in women with multiple sclerosis.

Receptors were amplified or captured by the immunoSEQ multiplex PCR assay. Sourced from immuneACCESS, this table was stored by TCRdb with only in-frame sequences that have V and J called. A share of the clones is absent; for the studies checked, an unresolved V gene accounts for under half, and the remainder has no known explanation. In all, the sample holds some 30,000 clones, and 89% of those were seen once. More than 6.5% of the sample is held by the ten biggest clonotypes. Trimmed from V: 5 bases; trimmed from J: 0 bases; junction bases lacking a gene match: 10. Based on the germline V gene (reference sequence), the CDR1 and CDR2 sequences are MNHEY and SMNVEV. Its CDR3 holds 16 amino acids, cysteine through phenylalanine. The only DNA kept is the CDR3, 48 bases in frame from the first base. Comments on this clone: No cognate antigen has been identified for it. Per-base quality was not reported, and no clone a single base away is much larger than it.

This specimen consisted of CD8+ T cells from peripheral blood mononuclear cells, obtained after pregnancy. This TCR was sampled from a female donor with multiple sclerosis, enrolled in a pregnancy study. The sequence is built from TRBV27 and TRBJ2-7; 7 central nucleotides agree with TRBD1. The CDR3 region reads CASSTTRTGSSYEQYF. Here is the DNA: TGTGCCAGCAGTACCACCCGGACAGGTAGCTCCTACGAGCAGTACTTC.